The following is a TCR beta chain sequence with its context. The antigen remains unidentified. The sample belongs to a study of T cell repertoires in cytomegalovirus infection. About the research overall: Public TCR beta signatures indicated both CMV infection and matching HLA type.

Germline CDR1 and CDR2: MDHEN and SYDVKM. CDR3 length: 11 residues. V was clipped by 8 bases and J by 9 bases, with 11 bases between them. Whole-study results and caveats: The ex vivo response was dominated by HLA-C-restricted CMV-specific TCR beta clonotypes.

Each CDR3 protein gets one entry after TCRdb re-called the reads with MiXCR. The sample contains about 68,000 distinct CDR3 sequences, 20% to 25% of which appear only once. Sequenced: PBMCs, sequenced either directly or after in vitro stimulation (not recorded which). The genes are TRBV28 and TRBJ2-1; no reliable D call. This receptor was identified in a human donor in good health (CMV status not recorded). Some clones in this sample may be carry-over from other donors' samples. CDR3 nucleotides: TGTGCCAGCGCACCGACCGGTGAGCAGTTCTTC. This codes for CASAPTGEQFF.